These 19 T cell receptor beta chains came from one sample sequenced in a study of Graves' ophthalmopathy and Graves' hyperthyroidism. Transcripts of RNA were the source for amplifying TCR beta CDR3 regions. Following a first-round RT-PCR that used HTBI primers, a second-round multiplex PCR was carried out. TCRdb reprocessed the multiplex PCR reads with MiXCR, giving one entry per CDR3 protein. The sample shows hundreds of thousands of distinct CDR3 sequences, 22% of them seen only once. The sequenced material came from peripheral blood. Receptor source: a woman aged 18-29 years with stable Graves' hyperthyroidism. Some clones in this sample may be carry-over from other donors' samples.

This clonotype occurred many times. The rearrangement uses TRBV5-5 and TRBJ1-1; D is unresolved. This CDR3 has 14 residues. Germline lookup yields CDR1 SGHKS and CDR2 YYEKEE (reference sequence). V lost 4 bases, J lost 5 bases, and 15 bases lay in between. The CDR3: CASSLDPGGTEAFF. CDR3 DNA: TGTGCCAGCAGCCTAGACCCCGGCGGGACTGAAGCTTTCTTT. Based on the CDR3 plus reference TRBV5-5 and TRBJ1-1, the full variable domain is DAGVTQSPTHLIKTRGQQVTLRCSPISGHKSVSWYQQVLGQGPQFIFQYYEKEERGRGNFPDRFSARQFPNYSSELNVNALLLGDSALYLCASSLDPGGTEAFFGQGTRLTVV.

This clonotype was seen many times. The J gene is TRBJ1-1, the V gene TRBV12-3 or TRBV12-4, with a weak D call TRBD1 (6 bases). This CDR3 comprises 17 residues. The V and J ends lost 2 bases and 2 bases respectively, with 18 bases between them. As DNA, the CDR3 is TGTGCCAGCAGTTTAAGTGGGGGGGCGAGGAGAAACACTGAAGCTTTCTTT. Translated: CASSLSGGARRNTEAFF.

This clonotype was detected ten times or more. V is TRBV15 and J is TRBJ1-1; D unresolved. V shed 5 bases and J shed 0 bases, with 16 bases lying between them. The CDR3 is 16 residues long. The V gene's germline CDR1 is LNHNV and CDR2 YYDKDF (reference sequence). CDR3 protein: CATSPKTLRMNTEAFF. In nucleotides, the CDR3 is TGTGCCACCAGCCCTAAAACCCTAAGGATGAACACTGAAGCTTTCTTT.

This clonotype came up many times. The chain recombines TRBV2 with TRBJ1-5, with D perhaps TRBD1 (5 bases). The V gene lost 4 bases and the J gene lost 11 bases, with 9 bases spanning the gap. From germline, CDR1 is SNHLY and CDR2 FYNNEI. This CDR3 spans 11 amino acids. The CDR3, as DNA: TGTGCCAGCAGTGTCGGGGCCACCCAGCATTTT. Its translation: CASSVGATQHF.

This clonotype was recorded at least ten times. This chain joins TRBV12-5 and TRBJ1-6, with TRBD1 as a possible D gene (5 bases). CDR3 length: 19 residues. Trimming stripped 3 bases from V and 7 bases from J, with 25 bases between. Germline V gene lookup returns CDR1 LGHNT and CDR2 FRNRAP. The CDR3 bases are TGTGCTAGTGGTTTAGATCCACCGGGTCCGGGACCAAGAAATTCACCCCTCCACTTT. Translation: CASGLDPPGPGPRNSPLHF.

For this clonotype: With a much larger clone just one base away, this may be a read error. V is TRBV6-1 and J is TRBJ2-7; the D is unclear. CDR3 length equals 14 residues. CDR1 and CDR2 (germline): MNHNS, SASEGT. Trimming removed 8 bases from V and 4 bases from J, with 18 bases in between. The CDR3 region has the DNA TGTGCCAGCTGCCGCGACAACCCCAGGTACGAGCAGTACTTC. Its protein is CASCRDNPRYEQYF.

This clonotype was counted many times. The rearrangement joins TRBV19 to TRBJ1-2, with TRBD1 as a possible D gene (6 bases). Germline V gene data show CDR1 as LNHDA and CDR2 as SQIVND (reference sequence). Trimming cost V 0 bases and J 7 bases, with 9 bases left between them. The CDR3 has 13 residues. CDR3 residues: CASSIDRGFGYTF. The CDR3 DNA sequence: TGTGCCAGTAGTATAGACAGGGGATTTGGCTACACCTTC.

A single count supports this clonotype. V usage is TRBV24-1 and J usage is TRBJ1-2; D is undetermined. The CDR3 spans 13 residues. The V and J ends lost 7 bases and 1 base respectively, with 9 bases between them. From germline, CDR1 is KGHDR and CDR2 SFDVKD. CDR3: CATRDRHNYGYTF. For the CDR3, the DNA is TGTGCCACCAGGGACCGACATAACTATGGCTACACCTTC.

This clonotype was counted only a few times. The rearrangement uses TRBV7-8 and TRBJ1-1; no firm D call. V dropped 4 bases and J dropped 7 bases, with 16 bases sitting between them. CDR3 length: 14 amino acids. From germline, CDR1 is SGHVS and CDR2 FQNEAQ. CDR3 coding DNA: TGTGCCAGCAGCTGGACTGTCGCTCGTCGTGAAGCTTTCTTT. Translating gives CASSWTVARREAFF. The full variable domain, in which reference TRBV7-8 and TRBJ1-1 provide the parts outside the CDR3, is GAGVSQSPRYKVAKRGQDVALRCDPISGHVSLFWYQQALGQGPEFLTYFQNEAQLDKSGLPSDRFFAERPEGSVSTLKIQRTQQEDSAVYLCASSWTVARREAFFGQGTRLTVV.

At least ten counts were recorded for this clonotype. This chain connects TRBV6-5 to TRBJ1-2; possible D gene TRBD1, 6 bases. V was shortened by 5 bases and J by 6 bases, with 10 bases between the two germline ends. The germline gives CDR1 MNHEY, CDR2 SVGAGI. The CDR3 sequence is 12 residues long. CDR3 residues: CASSTTGNGYTF. CDR3 nucleotides: TGTGCCAGCAGTACGACAGGCAATGGCTACACCTTC.

This clonotype was found many times. The chain recombines TRBV2 with TRBJ2-7; TRBD2 matches at 8 bases. Looked up from germline, CDR1 is SNHLY and CDR2 is FYNNEI. The CDR3 runs to 15 residues. J gave up 2 bases and V 2 bases, and 5 bases lay outside the gene matches. CDR3: CASSESGGRTYEQYF. The CDR3 nucleotides read TGTGCCAGCAGTGAATCGGGAGGGCGAACCTACGAGCAGTACTTC.

This chain links TRBV24-1 with TRBJ2-5; no firm D call. This CDR3 contains 11 residues. The germline V gene encodes CDR1 KGHDR and CDR2 SFDVKD. V gave up 5 bases and J gave up 4 bases, with 4 bases separating them. This chain's CDR3 is CATSVGETQYF. DNA for the CDR3: TGTGCCACCAGTGTGGGAGAGACCCAGTACTTC.

This clonotype was recorded many times. The chain is built from TRBV6-1 and TRBJ2-2; D unresolved. The CDR3 runs to 15 residues. Deletions cut 0 bases from V and 2 bases from J, with 7 bases between. The germline CDR1 and CDR2 sequences are MNHNS and SASEGT. The CDR3 is CASSEAKGNTGELFF. DNA for the CDR3: TGTGCCAGCAGTGAAGCAAAAGGCAACACCGGGGAGCTGTTTTTT.

The V gene is TRBV11-2, the J gene TRBJ2-7; D remains unclear. From germline, CDR1 is SGHAT and CDR2 FQNNGV. Trimming cost V 1 base and J 5 bases, with 3 bases left between them. This CDR3 contains 11 residues. The CDR3 is CASSLGHEQYV. Written as DNA, the CDR3 is TGTGCCAGCAGCTTAGGCCACGAGCAGTACGTC.

This clonotype has ten or more counts. V usage is TRBV7-9 and J usage is TRBJ2-7, with 11 bases matching TRBD1. CDR3 length: 17 amino acids. Trimming took 4 bases from V and 4 from J; bases not matched to a gene: 12. Germline V gene data show CDR1 as SEHNR and CDR2 as FQNEAQ (reference sequence). The DNA of the CDR3 is TGTGCCAGCAGCTCCTTCTCCACCGGGACAGGGGGTTACGAGCAGTACTTC. This sequence encodes CASSSFSTGTGGYEQYF. Using reference TRBV7-9 and TRBJ2-7 for the parts outside the CDR3, the full variable domain is DTGVSQNPRHKITKRGQNVTFRCDPISEHNRLYWYRQTLGQGPEFLTYFQNEAQLEKSRLLSDRFSAERPKGSFSTLEIQRTEQGDSAMYLCASSSFSTGTGGYEQYFGPGTRLTVT.

This clonotype has ten or more counts. The V gene is TRBV5-1, the J gene TRBJ1-2, with D uncertain. V lost 4 bases to trimming and J lost 5 bases, with 9 bases between them. Germline V lookup: CDR1 SGHRS, CDR2 YFSETQ. There are 12 residues in the CDR3. Here the CDR3 reads CASSEDGYGYTF. The CDR3, as DNA: TGCGCCAGCAGCGAGGACGGGTATGGCTACACCTTC.

The gene calls are TRBV12-3 or TRBV12-4 and TRBJ2-2; 9 bases map to TRBD2. This CDR3 spans 17 amino acids. V was pared by 6 bases and J by 6 bases, with 14 bases of the junction left unmatched. DNA for the CDR3: TGTGCCAGCAGCTTCGGGATAGCGGGGGCCCCCTCCGGGGAGCTGTTTTTT. It encodes CASSFGIAGAPSGELFF.

Comment on this clonotype: A read error may explain this, as a much larger clone is one base away. The chain links TRBV28 to TRBJ1-1, with D maybe TRBD1 (5 bases). Germline CDR1 is MDHEN and CDR2 is SYDVKM. The CDR3 is 14 residues long. The V end was cut by 8 bases, the J end by 4 bases, with 17 bases between. The CDR3 coding sequence is TGTGCCAGCCTTAGACAGACTCTGAGCACTGAAGCTTTCTTT. It translates to CASLRQTLSTEAFF. The whole variable domain, remainder taken from reference TRBV28 and TRBJ1-1, is DVKVTQSSRYLVKRTGEKVFLECVQDMDHENMFWYRQDPGLGLRLIYFSYDVKMKEKGDIPEGYSVSREKKERFSLILESASTNQTSMYLCASLRQTLSTEAFFGQGTRLTVV.

On this clonotype itself: At one end, the junction sequence differs from germline, possibly due to a read error. This sequence joins TRBV6-1 and TRBJ2-5, with D possibly being TRBD1 (6 bases). The CDR3 runs 15 residues. The germline V gene encodes CDR1 MNHNS and CDR2 SASEGT. CDR3 loop: CATSDPGQSQETQYF. The CDR3 nucleotides read TGTGCCACCAGTGATCCAGGACAGAGCCAAGAGACCCAGTACTTC.